The 8 T cell receptor beta chains below come from one sample, sequenced in a study of Tregs in tolerant kidney transplant recipients. The nonmyeloablative bone marrow transplants came from related graft donors, with transient mixed chimerism. Here immunoSEQ multiplex PCR was the method, and the copy in TCRdb shows in-frame clones only, minus some. Its table records approximately 6,000 clones. The sequences come from CD8+ T cells from blood (PBMCs), collected 12 months after the transplant. Receptors were obtained from a human patient who received a combined kidney and bone marrow transplant. Some of the T cells may derive from the graft donor.

Points on this clone: The read ends 3 residues shy of where the CDR3 ends; the end is completed using the germline J gene. The gene calls are TRBV19 and TRBJ2-7; 10 positions agree with TRBD2. V lost 3 bases, J lost 2 bases, and 4 bases stayed unmatched. The CDR3 contains 15 residues. Germline CDR1 reads LNHDA; CDR2 reads SQIVND (reference sequence). This CDR3 is CASSIGLAATYEQYF. The sequenced part of the CDR3 DNA is TGTGCCAGTAGTATCGGACTAGCGGCCACCTACGAG.

Turning to this clone: The read ends 3 residues early relative to the CDR3; the germline J gene fills the gap. The genes are TRBV20-1 and TRBJ2-2, with no clear D. This CDR3 comprises 14 residues. V gave up 0 bases and J gave up 4 bases, with 9 bases separating them. From germline, CDR1 is DFQATT and CDR2 SNEGSKA (reference sequence). The CDR3 bases that were read are TGCAGTGCTAGAGATCATAGTAGCACCGGGGAG. This codes for CSARDHSSTGE. From start to end, the CDR3 is CSARDHSSTGELFF.

As concerns this clone: Sequencing ends 3 residues short of the CDR3 end; the germline J gene provides the rest. The rearrangement joins TRBV2 to TRBJ2-1, with TRBD2 as a possible D gene (6 bases). Germline V gene data show CDR1 as SNHLY and CDR2 as FYNNEI. The CDR3 totals 15 residues. Trimming removed 6 bases at V and 7 bases at J, with 19 bases between. This CDR3 is CASRGWLALGNEQFF. The sequenced CDR3 bases are TGTGCCAGCAGAGGTTGGCTAGCGTTAGGTAATGAG.

With regard to this clone: The read comes to an end 3 residues before the CDR3 does, leaving the germline J gene to fill in the end. The chain employs TRBV4-1 and TRBJ1-2; D remains unclear. V shed 0 bases and J shed 3 bases, with 14 bases lying between them. Germline values: CDR1 MGHRA, CDR2 YSYEKL. The CDR3 sequence is 16 residues long. The part of the CDR3 DNA that was read is TGCGCCAGCAGCCAAGATGGGTTCGGGTCGGACTATGGC. Its protein is CASSQDGFGSDYG. From start to end, the CDR3 is CASSQDGFGSDYGYTF.

In the case of this clone: The observed sequence ends 3 residues before the CDR3 terminus, with the missing tail filled in from the germline J gene. This chain connects TRBV6-1 to TRBJ1-2, with a possible D match to TRBD1 (5 bases). The CDR3 runs 18 residues. With 0 bases removed from V and 4 bases from J, the gap between germline ends came to 21 bases. In germline, CDR1 is MNHNS, CDR2 SASEGT. The CDR3 DNA, read in part, is TGTGCCAGCAGTGAAGCGCCGGCAGGGAAGAAGGACGGCTATGGC. It encodes CASSEAPAGKKDGYG. The whole CDR3 region reads CASSEAPAGKKDGYGYTF.

For this clone: The CDR3 end is not reached by the read, which stops 3 residues before it; the germline J gene fills it in. V gene TRBV14 combines with J gene TRBJ2-1; 11 bases are shared with TRBD2. This CDR3 spans 15 amino acids. Germline V gives CDR1 SGHDN, CDR2 FVKESK. V dropped 6 bases and J dropped 6; count of bases not matched to a gene: 7. The CDR3 region is CASSQGTSGLNEQFF. The CDR3 DNA, read in part, is TGTGCCAGCAGTCAGGGGACTAGCGGTCTCAATGAG.

Note on this clone: The read is 3 residues too short to cover the CDR3 end, so that end is filled in from the germline J gene. The chain employs TRBV27 and TRBJ2-7, with TRBD1 matching over 7 bases. The CDR3 runs 12 residues. Trimming took 9 bases from V and 1 from J; bases not matched to a gene: 3. CDR1 MNHEY and CDR2 SMNVEV come from the germline V gene (reference sequence). This CDR3 is CASGTASYEQYF. The sequenced part of the CDR3 DNA is TGTGCCAGTGGGACAGCATCCTACGAG.

Regarding this clone: The read terminates 3 residues ahead of where the CDR3 ends, so the germline J gene completes it. The gene calls are TRBV19 and TRBJ1-2; TRBD1 matches at 7 bases. CDR3 length: 13 residues. V was pared by 4 bases and J by 4 bases, with 3 bases of the junction left unmatched. Germline CDR1 LNHDA, CDR2 SQIVND (reference sequence). The CDR3 bases that were read are TGTGCCAGTAGTAGACAGGGCACCTATGGC. This translates into CASSRQGTYG. The full CDR3 protein reads CASSRQGTYGYTF.